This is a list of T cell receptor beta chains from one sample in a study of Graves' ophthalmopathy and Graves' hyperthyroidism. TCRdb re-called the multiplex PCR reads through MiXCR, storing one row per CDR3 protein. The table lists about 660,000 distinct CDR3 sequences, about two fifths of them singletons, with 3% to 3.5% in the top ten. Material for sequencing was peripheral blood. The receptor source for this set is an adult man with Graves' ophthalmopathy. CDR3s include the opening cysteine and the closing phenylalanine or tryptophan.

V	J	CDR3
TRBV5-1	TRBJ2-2	CASSTSGTGELFF
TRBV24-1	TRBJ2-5	CATSEGPGGETQYF
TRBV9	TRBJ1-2	CASSEWGGDLGGYTF
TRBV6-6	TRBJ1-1	CASGPTGNTEAFF
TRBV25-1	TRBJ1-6	CASSETGADSPPHF
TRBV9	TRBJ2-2	CASTPGTPGVGELFF
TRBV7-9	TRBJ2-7	CASSWWSLAGVYEQYF
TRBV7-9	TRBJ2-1	CASSIGGWNEQFF
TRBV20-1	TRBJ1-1	CSARGTGGNTEAFF
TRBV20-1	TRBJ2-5	CSARVEGTQPQYF
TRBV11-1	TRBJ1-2	CASAWDSSNTDYGYTF
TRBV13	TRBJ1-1	CASNRDRNTEAFF
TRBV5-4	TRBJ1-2	CASSFHEGYGYTF
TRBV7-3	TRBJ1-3	CASSSNVRGEAGNTIYF
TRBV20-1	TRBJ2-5	CSAHLDGYQETQYF
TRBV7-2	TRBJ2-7	CASIPTGGAYEQYF
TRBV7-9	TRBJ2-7	CASSLSGQGATYEQYF
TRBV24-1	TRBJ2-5	CASSPEAVQETQYF
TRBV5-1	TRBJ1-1	CASGRQEMNTEAFF
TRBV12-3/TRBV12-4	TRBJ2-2	CASSPRWLAGGELFF
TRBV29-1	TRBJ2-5	CSAKGLREQETQYF
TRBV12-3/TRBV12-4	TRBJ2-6	CASSYGRGANVLTF
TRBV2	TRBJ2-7	CASTIDRAIEYEQYF
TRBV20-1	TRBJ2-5	CSASGESQETQYF
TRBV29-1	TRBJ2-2	CSVEDLKGGELFF
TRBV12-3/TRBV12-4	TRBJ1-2	CASSPLAGYTF
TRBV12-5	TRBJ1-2	CASGFSRVANYGYTF
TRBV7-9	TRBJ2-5	CASSLEGQGTQYF
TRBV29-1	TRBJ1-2	CSVEGGGSGYTF
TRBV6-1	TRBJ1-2	CASRNNYGYTF
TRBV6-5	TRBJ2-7	CASSSGTSNPEQYF
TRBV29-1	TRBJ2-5	CSVEVPSRWETQYF
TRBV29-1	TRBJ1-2	CSVVTQGRSGYTF
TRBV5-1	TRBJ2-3	CASSSDAGDTQYF
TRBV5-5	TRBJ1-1	CASSLVTGGFTVNTEAFF
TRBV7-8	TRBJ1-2	CASSSAIPYGYTF
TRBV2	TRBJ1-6	CAWSGTGDGSPLHF
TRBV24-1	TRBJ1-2	CATSDLRDRDYGYTF
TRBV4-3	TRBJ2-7	CASSQDPRVYSYEQYF
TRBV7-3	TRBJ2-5	CASSLYQGETQYF
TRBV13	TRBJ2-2	CASTPWQDHTGELFF
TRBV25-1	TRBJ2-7	CASSLEGYEQCF
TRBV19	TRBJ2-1	CASNKAKGGNEQFF
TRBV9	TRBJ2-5	CASSVGASGSVETQYF
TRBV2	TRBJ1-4	CAGRRTANEKLFF